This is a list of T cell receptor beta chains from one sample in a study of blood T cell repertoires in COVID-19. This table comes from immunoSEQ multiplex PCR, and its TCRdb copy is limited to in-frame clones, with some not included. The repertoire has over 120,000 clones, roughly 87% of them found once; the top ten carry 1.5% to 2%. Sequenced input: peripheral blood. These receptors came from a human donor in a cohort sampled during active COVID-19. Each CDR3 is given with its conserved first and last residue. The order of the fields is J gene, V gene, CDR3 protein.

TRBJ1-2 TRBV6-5 CASTVDRVSGYTF
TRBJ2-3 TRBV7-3 CASSLLGGVLSTDTQYF
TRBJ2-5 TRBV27 CASSLLLAGGPETQYF
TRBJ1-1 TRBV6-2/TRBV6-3 CASSRLAGGTEAFF
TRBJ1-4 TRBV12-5 CASGSLGGLQATNEKLFF
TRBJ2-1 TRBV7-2 CASSPRGLAGGIEQFF
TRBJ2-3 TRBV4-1 CASSQGDRSTDTQYF
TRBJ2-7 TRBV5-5 CASTLSGTGTYEQYF
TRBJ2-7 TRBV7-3 CASSATGSYEQYF
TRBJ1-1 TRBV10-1 CASSERQGNEAFF
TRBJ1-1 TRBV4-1 CASSHNYRGWTEAFF
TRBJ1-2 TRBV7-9 CASTPPGTGAYGYTF
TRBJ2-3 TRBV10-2 CASSPREWFPDTQYF
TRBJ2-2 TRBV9 CASSVGGRNTGELFF
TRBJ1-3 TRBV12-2 CASRLQGSPLFSGNTIYF
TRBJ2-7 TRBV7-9 CASSFALAASYEQYF
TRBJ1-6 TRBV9 CASSRGGGSPLHF
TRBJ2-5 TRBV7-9 CASSLVRQGAGETQYF
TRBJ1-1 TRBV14 CASSSTGATEAFF
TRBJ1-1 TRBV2 CATTSGVDTEAFF
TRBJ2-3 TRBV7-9 CASSFLAGDTQYF
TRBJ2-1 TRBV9 CASSVGERYNEQFF
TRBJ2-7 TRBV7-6 CASSSRRGTRGEQYF
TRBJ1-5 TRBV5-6 CASSSGTGSNQPQHF
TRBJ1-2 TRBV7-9 CASSWDYRNTF
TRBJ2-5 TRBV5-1 CASSSFREVTQYF
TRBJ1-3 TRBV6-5 CASSLQTISGNTIYF
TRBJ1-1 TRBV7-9 CASSLRGRGAFF
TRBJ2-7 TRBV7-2 CASSLVAASSYEQYF
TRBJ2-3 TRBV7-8 CASRPRRFSTTDTQYF
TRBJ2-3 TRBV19 CASTGTSGGHPSTDTQYF
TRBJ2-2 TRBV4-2 CASSQGAANTGELFF
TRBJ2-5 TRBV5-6 CASSYDSEETQYF
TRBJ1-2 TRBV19 CASSIGQFNYGYTF
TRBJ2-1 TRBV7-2 CASSLAGALGNEQFF
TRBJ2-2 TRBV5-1 CASSLSGQPGELFF
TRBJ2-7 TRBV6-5 CASSYSHRSHEQYF
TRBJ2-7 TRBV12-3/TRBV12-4 CASSMTEYEQYF
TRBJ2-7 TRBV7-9 CASSLDSIIEKPRF
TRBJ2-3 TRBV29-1 CSVSGGRSSTDTQYF
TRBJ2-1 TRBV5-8 CASSTWTGPYNEQFF
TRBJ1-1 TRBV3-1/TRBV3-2 CASTNRESNTEAFF
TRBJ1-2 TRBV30 CAWGQGAGYTF
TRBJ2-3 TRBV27 CASNPQGVWGTDTQYF
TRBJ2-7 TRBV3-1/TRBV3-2 CASSHKAGTASYEQYF
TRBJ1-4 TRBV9 CASSVGMSTGTNEKLFF
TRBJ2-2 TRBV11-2 CASSLGRTGKTGELFF